These T cell receptor beta chains were read from a single sample in a study of molecular identifiers for immune sequencing clone quantification. MiXCR was run by TCRdb on the PCR reads, yielding one entry per CDR3 protein. The profile shows around 320,000 distinct CDR3 sequences, roughly a quarter of them singletons. Sequenced sample: naive CD8+ T cells from blood, with Jurkat cell RNA spiked in. All receptors come from a human donor in good health. Some libraries in this study had Jurkat cell RNA spiked in. CDR3s include the opening cysteine and the closing phenylalanine or tryptophan. Each record gives: clone size, J gene, V gene, CDR3 protein. Clone size is stated in some rows and not others, as once, few, many or a class when expanded.

abundance: .; j_gene: TRBJ2-3; v_gene: TRBV6-2/TRBV6-3; CDR3aa: CASSLLGASTDTQYF
abundance: .; j_gene: TRBJ2-5; v_gene: TRBV27; CDR3aa: CASRSSANYQETQYF
abundance: many; j_gene: TRBJ2-2; v_gene: TRBV6-1; CDR3aa: CASSFGQGANTGELFF
abundance: few; j_gene: TRBJ2-3; v_gene: TRBV7-8; CDR3aa: CASSLLPGQGHDTQYF
abundance: many; j_gene: TRBJ2-5; v_gene: TRBV2; CDR3aa: CASRDWSQETQYF
abundance: .; j_gene: TRBJ2-2; v_gene: TRBV5-1; CDR3aa: CAISLDTGELFF
abundance: many; j_gene: TRBJ1-5; v_gene: TRBV15; CDR3aa: CATSRDRSHQPQHF
abundance: many; j_gene: TRBJ2-3; v_gene: TRBV30; CDR3aa: CAAYGERGTQYF
abundance: .; j_gene: TRBJ2-7; v_gene: TRBV10-2; CDR3aa: CASSEDRAYEQYF
abundance: .; j_gene: TRBJ1-1; v_gene: TRBV30; CDR3aa: CAWSEVRVLFVGTEAFF
abundance: many; j_gene: TRBJ2-5; v_gene: TRBV9; CDR3aa: CASSPRQGSETQYF
abundance: few; j_gene: TRBJ2-7; v_gene: TRBV6-5; CDR3aa: CASSYGVGAPLEQYF
abundance: .; j_gene: TRBJ1-1; v_gene: TRBV4-2; CDR3aa: CASSQEEAASFPVNTEAFF
abundance: many; j_gene: TRBJ2-5; v_gene: TRBV3-1; CDR3aa: CASGTKEETQYF
abundance: .; j_gene: TRBJ2-5; v_gene: TRBV29-1; CDR3aa: CSVVGLSYQETQYF
abundance: many; j_gene: TRBJ2-3; v_gene: TRBV7-2; CDR3aa: CASSFASGVTDTQYF
abundance: many; j_gene: TRBJ2-3; v_gene: TRBV13; CDR3aa: CASSPPGTNTDTQYF
abundance: .; j_gene: TRBJ2-1; v_gene: TRBV4-1; CDR3aa: CASSQERATEQFF
abundance: few; j_gene: TRBJ1-5; v_gene: TRBV19; CDR3aa: CASTDYRTGGNQPQHF
abundance: .; j_gene: TRBJ2-1; v_gene: TRBV7-3; CDR3aa: CASTPSGGPINEQFF
abundance: few; j_gene: TRBJ2-1; v_gene: TRBV5-3; CDR3aa: CARSLTGKNLSSGPNNEQFF
abundance: many; j_gene: TRBJ2-4; v_gene: TRBV6-2/TRBV6-3; CDR3aa: CASSTGVNIQYF
abundance: .; j_gene: TRBJ1-5; v_gene: TRBV20-1; CDR3aa: CSASVEVITVSNQPQHF